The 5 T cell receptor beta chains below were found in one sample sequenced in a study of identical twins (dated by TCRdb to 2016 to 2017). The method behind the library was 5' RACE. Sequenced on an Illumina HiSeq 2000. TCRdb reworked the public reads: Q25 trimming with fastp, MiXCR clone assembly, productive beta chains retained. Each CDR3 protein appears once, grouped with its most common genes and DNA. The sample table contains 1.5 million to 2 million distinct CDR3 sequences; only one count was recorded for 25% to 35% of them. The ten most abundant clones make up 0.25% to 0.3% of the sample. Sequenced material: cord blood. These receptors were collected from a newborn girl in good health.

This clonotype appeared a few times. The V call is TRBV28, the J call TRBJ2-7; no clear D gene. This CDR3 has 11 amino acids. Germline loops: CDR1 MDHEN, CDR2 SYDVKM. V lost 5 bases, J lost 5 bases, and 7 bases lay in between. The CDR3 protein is CASSAGDEQYF. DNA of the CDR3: TGTGCCAGCAGTGCCGGAGACGAGCAGTACTTC.

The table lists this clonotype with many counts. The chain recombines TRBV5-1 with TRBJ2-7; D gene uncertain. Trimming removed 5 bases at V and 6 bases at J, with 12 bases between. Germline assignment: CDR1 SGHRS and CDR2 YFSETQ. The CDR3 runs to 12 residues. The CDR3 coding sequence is TGCGCCAGCAGAGGGTTAAAGGGCGAGCAGTACTTC. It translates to CASRGLKGEQYF.

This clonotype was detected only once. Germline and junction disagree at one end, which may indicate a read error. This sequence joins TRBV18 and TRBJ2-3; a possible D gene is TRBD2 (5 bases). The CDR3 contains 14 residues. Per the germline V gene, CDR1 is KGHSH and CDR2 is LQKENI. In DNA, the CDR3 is TGTGCCAGCTCACCCCGGGGATCCACAGATACGCGGTATTTT. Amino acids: CASSPRGSTDTRYF.

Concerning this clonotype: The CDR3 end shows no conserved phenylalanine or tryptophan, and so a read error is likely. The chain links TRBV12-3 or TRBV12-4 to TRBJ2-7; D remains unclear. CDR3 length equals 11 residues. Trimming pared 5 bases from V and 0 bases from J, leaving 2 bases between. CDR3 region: CASSSSYEQYL. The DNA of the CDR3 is TGTGCCAGCAGTAGCTCCTACGAGCAGTACCTC.

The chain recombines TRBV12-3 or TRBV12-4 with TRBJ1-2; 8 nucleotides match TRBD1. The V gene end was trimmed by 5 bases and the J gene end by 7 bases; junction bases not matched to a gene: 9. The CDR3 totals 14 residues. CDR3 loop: CASSPRQGWGGYTF. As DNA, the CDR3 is TGTGCCAGCAGTCCACGACAGGGGTGGGGTGGCTACACCTTC.